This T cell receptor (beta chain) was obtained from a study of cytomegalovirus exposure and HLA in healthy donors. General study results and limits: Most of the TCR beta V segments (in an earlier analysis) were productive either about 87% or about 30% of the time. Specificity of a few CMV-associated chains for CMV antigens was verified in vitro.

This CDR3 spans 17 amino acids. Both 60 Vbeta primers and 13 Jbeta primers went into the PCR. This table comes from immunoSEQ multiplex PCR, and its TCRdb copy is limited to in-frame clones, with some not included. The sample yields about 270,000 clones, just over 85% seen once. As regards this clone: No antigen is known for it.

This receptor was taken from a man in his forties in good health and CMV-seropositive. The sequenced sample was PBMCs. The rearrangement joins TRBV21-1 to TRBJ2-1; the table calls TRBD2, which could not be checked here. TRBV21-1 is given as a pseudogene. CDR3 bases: TGTGCCAGCAGCAAAGGGGCGGGAGGGCCCTACTACAATGAGCAGTTCTTC. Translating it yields CASSKGAGGPYYNEQFF.